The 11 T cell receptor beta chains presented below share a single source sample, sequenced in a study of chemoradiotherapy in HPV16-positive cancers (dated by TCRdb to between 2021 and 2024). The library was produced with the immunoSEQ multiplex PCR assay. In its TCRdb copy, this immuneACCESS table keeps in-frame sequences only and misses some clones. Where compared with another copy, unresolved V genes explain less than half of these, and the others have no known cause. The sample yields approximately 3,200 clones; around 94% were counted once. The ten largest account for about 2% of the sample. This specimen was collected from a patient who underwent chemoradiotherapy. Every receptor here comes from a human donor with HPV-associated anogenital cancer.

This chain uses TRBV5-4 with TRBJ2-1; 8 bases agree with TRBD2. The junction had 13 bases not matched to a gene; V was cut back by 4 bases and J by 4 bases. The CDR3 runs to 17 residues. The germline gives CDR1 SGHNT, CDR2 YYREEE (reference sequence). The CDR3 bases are TGTGCCAGCAGCCCCCTCGGCGGGGGGCAATTGTACAATGAGCAGTTCTTC. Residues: CASSPLGGGQLYNEQFF.

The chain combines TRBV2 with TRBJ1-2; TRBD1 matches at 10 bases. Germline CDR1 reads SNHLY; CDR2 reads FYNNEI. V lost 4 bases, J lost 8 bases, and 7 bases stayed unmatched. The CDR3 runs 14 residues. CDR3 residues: CASSATGGHLGYTF. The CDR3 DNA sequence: TGTGCCAGCAGTGCGACAGGGGGCCACCTCGGCTACACCTTC.

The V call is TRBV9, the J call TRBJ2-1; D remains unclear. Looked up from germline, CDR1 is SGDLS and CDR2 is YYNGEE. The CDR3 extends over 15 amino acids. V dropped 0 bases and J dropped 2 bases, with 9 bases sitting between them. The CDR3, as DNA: TGTGCCAGCAGCGTAGACCTTGGGGCCTACAATGAGCAGTTCTTC. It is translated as CASSVDLGAYNEQFF.

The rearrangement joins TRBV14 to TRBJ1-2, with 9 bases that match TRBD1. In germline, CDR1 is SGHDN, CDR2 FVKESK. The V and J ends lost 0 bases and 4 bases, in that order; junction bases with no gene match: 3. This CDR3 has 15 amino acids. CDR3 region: CASSQEGQGLYGYTF. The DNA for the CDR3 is TGTGCCAGCAGCCAAGAGGGACAGGGTCTCTATGGCTACACCTTC.

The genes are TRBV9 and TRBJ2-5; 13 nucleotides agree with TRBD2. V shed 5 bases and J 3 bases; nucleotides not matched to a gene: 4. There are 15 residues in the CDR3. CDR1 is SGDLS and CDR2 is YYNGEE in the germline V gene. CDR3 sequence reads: CASRAGTSGKETQYF. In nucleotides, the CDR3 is TGTGCCAGCAGAGCCGGGACTAGCGGGAAAGAGACCCAGTACTTC.

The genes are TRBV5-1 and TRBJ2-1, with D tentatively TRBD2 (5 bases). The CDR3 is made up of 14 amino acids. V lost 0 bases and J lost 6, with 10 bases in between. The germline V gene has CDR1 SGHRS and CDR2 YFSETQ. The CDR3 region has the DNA TGCGCCAGCAGCTTGGTAGCGAACCTCAATGAGCAGTTCTTC. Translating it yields CASSLVANLNEQFF.

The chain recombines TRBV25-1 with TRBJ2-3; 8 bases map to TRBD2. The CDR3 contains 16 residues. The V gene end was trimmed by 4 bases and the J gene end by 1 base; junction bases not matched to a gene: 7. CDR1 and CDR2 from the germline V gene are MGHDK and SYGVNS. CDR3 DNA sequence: TGTGCCAGCAGTGCTGCGGCGGGAGGCGGCACAGATACGCAGTATTTT. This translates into CASSAAAGGGTDTQYF. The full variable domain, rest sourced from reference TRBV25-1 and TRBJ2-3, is EADIYQTPRYLVIGTGKKITLECSQTMGHDKMYWYQQDPGMELHLIHYSYGVNSTEKGDLSSESTVSRIRTEHFPLTLESARPSHTSQYLCASSAAAGGGTDTQYFGPGTRLTVL.

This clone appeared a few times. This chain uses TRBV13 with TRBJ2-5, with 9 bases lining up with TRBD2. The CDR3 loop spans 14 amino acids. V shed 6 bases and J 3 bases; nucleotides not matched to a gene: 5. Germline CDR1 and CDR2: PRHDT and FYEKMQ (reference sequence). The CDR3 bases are TGTGCCAGCAGGAATAGACTAGCGGAAGAGACCCAGTACTTC. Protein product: CASRNRLAEETQYF.

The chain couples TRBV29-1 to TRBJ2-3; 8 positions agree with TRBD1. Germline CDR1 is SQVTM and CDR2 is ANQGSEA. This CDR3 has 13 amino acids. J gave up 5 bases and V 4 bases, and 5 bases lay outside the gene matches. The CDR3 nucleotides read TGCAGCGTTGGGGGACAGGTGAGAGATACGCAGTATTTT. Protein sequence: CSVGGQVRDTQYF.

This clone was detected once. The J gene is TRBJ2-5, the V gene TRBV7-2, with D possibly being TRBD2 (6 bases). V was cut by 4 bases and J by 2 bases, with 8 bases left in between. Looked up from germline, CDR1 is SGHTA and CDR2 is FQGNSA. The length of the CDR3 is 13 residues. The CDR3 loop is CASSYGTQETQYF. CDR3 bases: TGTGCCAGCAGCTACGGGACTCAAGAGACCCAGTACTTC. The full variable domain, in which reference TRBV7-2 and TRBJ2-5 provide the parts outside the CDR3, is GAGVSQSPSNKVTEKGKDVELRCDPISGHTALYWYRQSLGQGLEFLIYFQGNSAPDKSGLPSDRFSAERTGGSVSTLTIQRTQQEDSAVYLCASSYGTQETQYFGPGTRLLVL.

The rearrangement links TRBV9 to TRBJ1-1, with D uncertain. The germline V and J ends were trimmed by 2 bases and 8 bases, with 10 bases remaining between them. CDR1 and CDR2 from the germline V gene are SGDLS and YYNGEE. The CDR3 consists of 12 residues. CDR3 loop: CASSVLGGEAFF. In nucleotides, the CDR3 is TGTGCCAGCAGCGTCTTGGGCGGGGAAGCTTTCTTT. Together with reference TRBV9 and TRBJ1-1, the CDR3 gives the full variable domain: DSGVTQTPKHLITATGQRVTLRCSPRSGDLSVYWYQQSLDQGLQFLIQYYNGEERAKGNILERFSAQQFPDLHSELNLSSLELGDSALYFCASSVLGGEAFFGQGTRLTVV.